One and the same sample provided the 32 T cell receptor beta chains below, sequenced in a study of brain T cells in children with intractable seizures. Here immunoSEQ multiplex PCR was the method, and the copy in TCRdb shows in-frame clones only, minus some. The table has tens of thousands of clones, 93% seen once; the top ten hold around 1.4%. The material was peripheral blood, obtained at surgery. The receptor set was obtained from a boy in the first two years of life with tuberous sclerosis and intractable seizures.

The CDR3 loop reads CSASWYSNQPQHF. The CDR3 region has the DNA TGCAGTGCTAGTTGGTATAGCAATCAGCCCCAGCATTTT. The chain carries TRBV20-1 and TRBJ1-5; D gene unclear. V was pared by 3 bases and J by 0 bases, with 6 bases between. Germline V gives CDR1 DFQATT, CDR2 SNEGSKA (reference sequence). The CDR3 is 13 amino acids.

The genes are TRBV5-1 and TRBJ2-7; 13 bases agree with TRBD2. This CDR3 region has 14 residues. The germline CDR1 and CDR2 sequences are SGHRS and YFSETQ. After removal of 3 bases from V and 9 bases from J, the junction contained 6 bases not matched to a gene. The CDR3 bases are TGCGCCAGCAGCTCCGGACTAGCGGGAGAAGTGCAGTACTTC. Residues: CASSSGLAGEVQYF.

V usage is TRBV7-9 and J usage is TRBJ2-3, with D hard to call. V lost 3 bases and J 2 bases, leaving 6 bases between the germline ends. This CDR3 spans 13 amino acids. The germline gives CDR1 SEHNR, CDR2 FQNEAQ (reference sequence). The CDR3 DNA sequence: TGTGCCAGCAGCTTTGAGACCACAGATACGCAGTATTTT. It codes for CASSFETTDTQYF.

The V and J genes are TRBV6-5 and TRBJ1-2; no definite D call. CDR1 and CDR2 (germline): MNHEY, SVGAGI. Trimming pared 6 bases from V and 2 bases from J, leaving 13 bases between. The CDR3 loop spans 14 amino acids. The CDR3 sequence: CASSTSYGNYGYTF. The CDR3 DNA sequence: TGTGCCAGCAGCACCAGTTATGGGAACTATGGCTACACCTTC.

V and J are TRBV7-2 and TRBJ1-6; D is possibly TRBD1 (6 bases). This CDR3 region has 17 residues. Germline V gene data show CDR1 as SGHTA and CDR2 as FQGNSA. V was shortened by 5 bases and J by 5 bases, with 19 bases between the two germline ends. The CDR3: CASSRVGKGVNNSPLHF. In nucleotides, the CDR3 is TGTGCCAGCAGCCGCGTTGGGAAGGGGGTTAATAATTCACCCCTCCACTTT.

The chain couples TRBV7-8 to TRBJ1-1; tentative D call: TRBD1 (6 bases). This CDR3 contains 17 residues. The germline V gene encodes CDR1 SGHVS and CDR2 FQNEAQ. Trimming stripped 3 bases from V and 1 base from J, with 18 bases between. The CDR3 region is CASSFDRSGYKNTEAFF. As DNA, the CDR3 is TGTGCCAGCAGCTTCGACAGGTCCGGCTACAAGAACACTGAAGCTTTCTTT.

The rearrangement links TRBV5-6 to TRBJ2-1, with TRBD2 matching 10 bases. The germline V gene encodes CDR1 SGHDT and CDR2 YYEEEE. The J segment lost 5 bases and the V segment lost 0 bases, leaving 5 bases of the junction unmatched. CDR3 length: 16 residues. The CDR3 region is CASSLAQLAGNNEQFF. The CDR3 DNA reads TGTGCCAGCAGCTTGGCCCAACTAGCGGGGAACAATGAGCAGTTCTTC.

V is TRBV29-1 and J is TRBJ1-1; TRBD1 aligns across 9 bases. V lost 7 bases and J lost 0; bases outside the gene matches: 3. There are 13 residues in the CDR3. CDR1 is SQVTM and CDR2 is ANQGSEA in the germline V gene. The CDR3 nucleotides are TGCAGCGCCAGGGACAGGGTGAACACTGAAGCTTTCTTT. As protein: CSARDRVNTEAFF.

A note on this clone: One end of the junction varies from germline; a read error may be responsible. This chain connects TRBV7-7 to TRBJ2-7; the D gene is possibly TRBD1 (6 bases). CDR3 length equals 20 residues. The germline gives CDR1 SSHAT, CDR2 FNYEAQ (reference sequence). Here the CDR3 reads CASSLRTDNNKPSWTAEQYF. CDR3 DNA sequence: TGTGCTAGCAGCTTAAGGACCGATAATAACAAGCCCAGTTGGACAGCCGAGCAGTACTTC. Variable domain in full (rest from reference TRBV7-7 and TRBJ2-7): GAGVSQSPRYKVTKRGQDVTLRCDPISSHATLYWYQQALGQGPEFLTYFNYEAQPDKSGLPSDRFSAERPEGSISTLTIQRTEQRDSAMYRCASSLRTDNNKPSWTAEQYFGPGTRLTVT.

The chain recombines TRBV14 with TRBJ2-1; D is undetermined. The CDR3 has 11 residues. V lost 3 bases and J 10 bases, leaving 7 bases between the germline ends. Looked up from germline, CDR1 is SGHDN and CDR2 is FVKESK. CDR3 coding DNA: TGTGCCAGCAGCCACGGGTTGGAGCAGTTCTTC. Translated, it gives CASSHGLEQFF.

The genes are TRBV18 and TRBJ1-2, with 7 bases fitting TRBD1. With V trimmed by 3 bases and J by 5 bases, 6 bases remained unmatched. Germline CDR1 KGHSH, CDR2 LQKENI. The CDR3 contains 14 residues. The CDR3 region is CASSPGTDSYGYTF. CDR3 nucleotides: TGTGCCAGCTCACCCGGGACAGACAGTTATGGCTACACCTTC.

This clone was detected only a few times. The rearrangement joins TRBV19 to TRBJ1-2; D unresolved. Germline CDR1 is LNHDA and CDR2 is SQIVND (reference sequence). This CDR3 is 16 amino acids long. V lost 3 bases to trimming and J lost 1 base, with 15 bases between them. DNA for the CDR3: TGTGCCAGTAGTATGGGAGTTCATTCGGTTAACTATGGCTACACCTTC. Translating gives CASSMGVHSVNYGYTF. The full variable domain, completed using reference TRBV19 and TRBJ1-2, is DGGITQSPKYLFRKEGQNVTLSCEQNLNHDAMYWYRQDPGQGLRLIYYSQIVNDFQKGDIAEGYSVSREKKESFPLTVTSAQKNPTAFYLCASSMGVHSVNYGYTFGSGTRLTVV.

The chain links TRBV24-1 to TRBJ1-1; D is unresolved. This CDR3 region has 14 residues. Germline V gives CDR1 KGHDR, CDR2 SFDVKD. Trimming removed 6 bases at V and 1 base at J, with 11 bases between. The CDR3 nucleotides read TGTGCCACCAGTCCGGGTGCAGGGAACACTGAAGCTTTCTTT. It yields the protein CATSPGAGNTEAFF.

This clone was seen a handful of times. The rearrangement links TRBV7-8 to TRBJ2-7; no definite D call. Germline V gives CDR1 SGHVS, CDR2 FQNEAQ. CDR3 size: 12 residues. V lost 6 bases and J lost 0, with 6 bases in between. The CDR3 protein is CASSLSSYEQYF. In DNA, the CDR3 is TGTGCCAGCAGTCTCAGCTCCTACGAGCAGTACTTC.

J is TRBJ2-1 and V is TRBV6-5; D is ambiguous. V gave up 3 bases and J gave up 0 bases, with 9 bases separating them. From germline, CDR1 is MNHEY and CDR2 SVGAGI. The CDR3 spans 15 residues. CDR3 in amino acids: CASSYRASSYNEQFF. The CDR3, as DNA: TGTGCCAGCAGTTATAGGGCGAGCTCCTACAATGAGCAGTTCTTC.

The V call is TRBV29-1, the J call TRBJ2-3, with a weak D call TRBD1 (6 bases). V was trimmed by 4 bases and J by 1 base, leaving 15 bases between them. CDR3 length equals 15 residues. Germline V gene data show CDR1 as SQVTM and CDR2 as ANQGSEA. The CDR3 nucleotides are TGCAGCGTTGTGAGGACAGACCCTCGCACAGATACGCAGTATTTT. Translation gives CSVVRTDPRTDTQYF.

The chain uses TRBV28 and TRBJ2-6; TRBD1 aligns across 9 bases. The V gene end was trimmed by 8 bases and the J gene end by 0 bases; junction bases not matched to a gene: 8. The germline V gene has CDR1 MDHEN and CDR2 SYDVKM. The CDR3 is made up of 17 amino acids. The CDR3, as DNA: TGTGCCAGCCGAGAGGACAGGGGCTTCTCTGGGGCCAACGTCCTGACTTTC. The encoded protein is CASREDRGFSGANVLTF.

The V gene is TRBV28, the J gene TRBJ2-7, with unresolved D. V was cut by 4 bases and J by 4 bases, with 5 bases left in between. This CDR3 is built from 11 residues. In germline, CDR1 is MDHEN, CDR2 SYDVKM. Here the CDR3 reads CASSSSYEQYF. The CDR3, as DNA: TGTGCCAGCAGTTCCTCATACGAGCAGTACTTC.

CDR3 amino acids: CASSETGDHYGYTF. In nucleotides, the CDR3 is TGTGCCAGCAGCGAGACAGGGGATCACTATGGCTACACCTTC. The V call is TRBV2, the J call TRBJ1-2; 8 bases are a match to TRBD1. The ends lost 6 bases at V and 3 bases at J; junction bases unmatched: 6. The CDR3 runs 14 residues. Germline loops: CDR1 SNHLY, CDR2 FYNNEI.

The chain carries TRBV13 and TRBJ2-5; D remains ambiguous. The V gene lost 1 base and the J gene lost 4 bases, with 1 base spanning the gap. This CDR3 is built from 11 residues. The germline V gene encodes CDR1 PRHDT and CDR2 FYEKMQ (reference sequence). The CDR3 here is CASSLAETQYF. The CDR3 DNA is TGTGCCAGCAGCTTAGCAGAGACCCAGTACTTC.

The rearrangement uses TRBV6-5 and TRBJ1-2; 7 bases agree with TRBD1. CDR1 and CDR2 (germline): MNHEY, SVGAGI. This CDR3 is built from 13 residues. V dropped 6 bases and J dropped 8; count of bases not matched to a gene: 9. In nucleotides, the CDR3 is TGTGCCAGCAGAGCACAGGGGACCCGGGGCTACACCTTC. Its translation: CASRAQGTRGYTF.

This clone has only one observation. This chain connects TRBV6-5 to TRBJ2-2; D remains ambiguous. Trimming took 8 bases from V and 6 from J, leaving 4 bases between them. This CDR3 is built from 10 residues. CDR1 is MNHEY, CDR2 SVGAGI, per germline. CDR3 DNA: TGTGCCAGCGGGGCCGGGGAGCTGTTTTTT. Amino acid sequence: CASGAGELFF.

This chain joins TRBV19 and TRBJ2-7; D not resolved. V was shortened by 4 bases and J by 6 bases, with 13 bases between the two germline ends. There are 13 residues in the CDR3. CDR1 LNHDA and CDR2 SQIVND come from the germline V gene (reference sequence). CDR3 in DNA: TGTGCCAGTAGTACGGCCTGGACGGGCGAGCAGTACTTC. It is translated as CASSTAWTGEQYF.

The chain is built from TRBV19 and TRBJ1-2, with 7 bases that match TRBD1. The CDR3 covers 17 residues. V was clipped by 6 bases and J by 0 bases; unmatched bases: 13. CDR1 LNHDA and CDR2 SQIVND come from the germline V gene (reference sequence). The CDR3 here is CASRGDRARDANYGYTF. In DNA, the CDR3 is TGTGCCAGTAGGGGAGACAGGGCCCGAGATGCTAACTATGGCTACACCTTC.

The chain couples TRBV7-8 to TRBJ1-2, with TRBD1 as a possible D gene (5 bases). CDR3 size: 16 residues. V was pared by 5 bases and J by 0 bases, with 16 bases between. From germline, CDR1 is SGHVS and CDR2 FQNEAQ. This CDR3 is CASSHTPGIANYGYTF. The CDR3 coding sequence is TGTGCCAGCAGCCATACCCCAGGGATAGCTAACTATGGCTACACCTTC.

The chain has TRBV7-8 and TRBJ1-2; unclear D gene. Trimming took 2 bases from V and 8 from J, leaving 12 bases between them. This CDR3 has 13 amino acids. In germline, CDR1 is SGHVS, CDR2 FQNEAQ. In DNA form, the CDR3 reads TGTGCCAGCAGCTTATTACGGGCCGTGGGCTACACCTTC. It encodes CASSLLRAVGYTF.

This sequence joins TRBV30 and TRBJ1-5, with a weak D call TRBD1 (5 bases). The V end lost 4 bases, the J end lost 0 bases, and 16 bases lay between the germline ends. There are 16 residues in the CDR3. Germline V gene lookup returns CDR1 GTSNPN and CDR2 SVGIG (reference sequence). The CDR3 nucleotides read TGTGCCTGGACCCCCTTCGGGGCCTTTAGCAATCAGCCCCAGCATTTT. Amino acid sequence: CAWTPFGAFSNQPQHF.

This clone was seen a few times. This chain joins TRBV14 and TRBJ2-7; D is undetermined. Trimming left V 1 base short and J 3 bases short, with 4 bases between. The CDR3 totals 12 residues. From germline, CDR1 is SGHDN and CDR2 FVKESK. The DNA for the CDR3 is TGTGCCAGCAGCCAAGTAGGCTACGAGCAGTACTTC. It translates to CASSQVGYEQYF.

The V and J genes are TRBV19 and TRBJ2-1; 13 bases fit TRBD2. There are 17 residues in the CDR3. With 6 bases clipped from V and 4 bases from J, the junction kept 9 bases outside the gene matches. Germline-derived CDR1 and CDR2 are LNHDA and SQIVND (reference sequence). CDR3 bases: TGTGCCAGTAGCATGACTAGCGGGAGGTTCCGGTACAATGAGCAGTTCTTC. Translating gives CASSMTSGRFRYNEQFF.

Remarks on this clone: Other DNA sequences of this sample code for an identical CDR3. The J gene is TRBJ2-3, the V gene TRBV7-3; 11 positions match TRBD2. Germline V gene lookup returns CDR1 SGHTA and CDR2 FQGTGA. With 6 bases clipped from V and 1 base from J, the junction kept 0 bases outside the gene matches. The CDR3 runs to 14 residues. CDR3 sequence (DNA): TGTGCCAGCAGACTAGCGGGGGGCACAGATACGCAGTATTTT. It yields the protein CASRLAGGTDTQYF.

The chain has TRBV12-3 or TRBV12-4 and TRBJ1-1; no clear D. This CDR3 region has 13 residues. Between the trimmed V and J ends, which lost 1 base and 8 bases, there was a span of 11 bases. The CDR3 DNA reads TGTGCCAGCAGTTTAGACGGCAGGAGCGAAGCTTTCTTT. Protein product: CASSLDGRSEAFF.

This clone has more than one count but fewer than ten. The chain couples TRBV9 to TRBJ2-7, with D unresolved. The CDR3 has 15 residues. Germline V gene data show CDR1 as SGDLS and CDR2 as YYNGEE. V was trimmed by 4 bases and J by 6 bases, leaving 20 bases between them. This CDR3 is CASSPSGFSPVEQYF. As DNA, the CDR3 is TGTGCCAGCAGCCCTAGTGGGTTTTCCCCCGTCGAGCAGTACTTC.